The subject of this entry is one T cell receptor (beta chain). The data were taken from a study of shared clonotypes between healthy human individuals. The naive CD8 subset, CD45RO-negative cells positively selected for CCR7, excluded terminally differentiated effector memory CD45RA+ cells. Donors comprised healthy HIV-negative adults lacking recent acute infections or vaccinations. Using about 220 ng DNA, approximately 30,000 T cell genomes, the sorted-subset replicate PCRs were run. The protocol was immunoSEQ multiplex PCR, while the TCRdb copy is restricted to in-frame clones and leaves out a portion. This table has fewer than 1 million clones, approximately 96% appearing once. The sequencing input was naive CD8+ T cells sorted from blood. This receptor was obtained from a man aged 30-40 years in good health.

CDR3 region: CSVEGDPNEQFF. DNA for the CDR3: TGCAGCGTTGAGGGGGACCCCAATGAGCAGTTCTTC. The V and J genes are TRBV29-1 and TRBJ2-1; D may correspond to TRBD1 or TRBD2 (5 bases each). The CDR3 extends over 12 amino acids. V gave up 3 bases and J gave up 6 bases, with 9 bases separating them. From germline, CDR1 is SQVTM and CDR2 ANQGSEA.